The 19 T cell receptor beta chains given below trace back to one sample, sequenced in a study of T cell clones after liver transplantation. Here immunoSEQ multiplex PCR was the method, and the copy in TCRdb shows in-frame clones only, minus some. The repertoire consists of fewer than 5,000 clones, with 27% occurring once and the leading ten covering 13% to 15%. These TCRs are of unknown antigen specificity. Sequencing of dividing CFSE-low cells from the MLR defined alloreactive TCRbeta sequences. The sequenced material came from CD4+ T cells from cultured PBMCs. The receptors originated from a human patient who received a liver transplant. These T cells may partly come from the graft donor.

The CDR3 DNA sequence: TGTGCCAGCAGCTTGGCGGGGACGGCTGAGCAGTTCTTC. Translated, it gives CASSLAGTAEQFF. The chain has TRBV5-4 and TRBJ2-1; D possibly uses TRBD1 or TRBD2 (5 bases each). Trimming removed 0 bases at V and 9 bases at J, with 10 bases between. This CDR3 contains 13 residues. CDR1 is SGHNT and CDR2 is YYREEE in the germline V gene (reference sequence).

Many counts were recorded for this clone. This rearrangement joins TRBV7-2 to TRBJ2-5; TRBD2 matches 7 bases. Losses at the gene ends were 6 bases for V and 5 bases for J; bases not matched to a gene: 12. Per the germline V gene, CDR1 is SGHTA and CDR2 is FQGNSA. This CDR3 is built from 15 residues. CDR3 sequence: CASSRLAANWETQYF. The CDR3 DNA sequence: TGTGCCAGCAGTAGACTAGCAGCCAATTGGGAGACCCAGTACTTC.

This clone came up a few times. The rearrangement links TRBV7-6 to TRBJ2-7; 8 positions agree with TRBD1. The junction had 8 bases not matched to a gene; V was cut back by 5 bases and J by 2 bases. The germline V gene encodes CDR1 SGHVS and CDR2 FNYEAQ. The CDR3 length is 15 residues. The CDR3 region is CASSQMTGVAYEQYF. In DNA form, the CDR3 reads TGTGCCAGCAGCCAAATGACAGGGGTTGCCTACGAGCAGTACTTC.

This clone was detected a few times. This chain joins TRBV7-9 and TRBJ2-2; D tentatively fits TRBD1 or TRBD2 (5 bases each). The CDR3 extends over 13 amino acids. Germline CDR1 reads SEHNR; CDR2 reads FQNEAQ (reference sequence). V dropped 5 bases and J dropped 2 bases, with 6 bases sitting between them. The CDR3 loop is CASSRDNTGELFF. The CDR3, as DNA: TGTGCCAGCAGCCGGGACAACACCGGGGAGCTGTTTTTT.

This clone was found a few times. This chain uses TRBV29-1 with TRBJ1-4; a possible D gene is TRBD1 (6 bases). Germline assignment: CDR1 SQVTM and CDR2 ANQGSEA. The CDR3 runs to 13 residues. Trimming pared 5 bases from V and 4 bases from J, leaving 11 bases between. CDR3 sequence reads: CSVQRQDNEKLFF. DNA of the CDR3: TGCAGCGTTCAGAGACAGGATAATGAAAAACTGTTTTTT.

This clone qualifies as medium-sized. This chain links TRBV19 with TRBJ2-3; TRBD2 is a possible D gene (5 bases). Germline CDR1 LNHDA, CDR2 SQIVND (reference sequence). Trimming shortened V by 4 bases and J by 4 bases, and 12 bases separated the two germline ends. CDR3 length equals 14 residues. Here the CDR3 reads CASSTGLMADTQYF. The CDR3 DNA reads as TGTGCCAGTAGTACCGGACTGATGGCAGATACGCAGTATTTT.

The rearrangement uses TRBV6-6 and TRBJ1-5, with a possible D match to TRBD1 (6 bases). The germline CDR1 and CDR2 sequences are MNHNY and SVGAGI (reference sequence). Trimming stripped 7 bases from V and 6 bases from J, with 16 bases between. The CDR3 sequence is 14 residues long. The CDR3 DNA reads as TGTGCCAGCATCTCCGGGACATTGGGTCAGCCCCAGCATTTT. Encoded protein: CASISGTLGQPQHF.

This clone has more than one count but fewer than ten. The CDR3 loop reads CASSPLQETQYF. CDR3 nucleotide sequence: TGTGCCAGCAGTCCCCTTCAAGAGACCCAGTACTTC. V usage is TRBV6-5 and J usage is TRBJ2-5; no clear D. V lost 5 bases to trimming and J lost 2 bases, with 6 bases between them. This CDR3 contains 12 residues. Germline V gene data show CDR1 as MNHEY and CDR2 as SVGAGI.

This clone was counted a few times. This chain uses TRBV7-2 with TRBJ2-1; D might be TRBD1 (5 bases). The germline CDR1 and CDR2 sequences are SGHTA and FQGNSA. Trimming took 5 bases from V and 6 from J, leaving 11 bases between them. This CDR3 has 13 residues. CDR3 region: CASSPGRVNEQFF. CDR3 DNA sequence: TGTGCCAGCAGCCCGGGCAGGGTCAATGAGCAGTTCTTC.

The chain has TRBV5-4 and TRBJ2-7; 9 bases align to TRBD2. V lost 4 bases to trimming and J lost 1 base; unmatched junction nucleotides: 6. The germline V gene has CDR1 SGHNT and CDR2 YYREEE (reference sequence). The CDR3 is 15 amino acids. For the CDR3, the DNA is TGTGCCAGCAGCACCAAGACTAGCGGTTCCTACGAGCAGTACTTC. Protein: CASSTKTSGSYEQYF.

The rearrangement links TRBV18 to TRBJ2-7, with 7 bases that match TRBD1. The CDR3 runs to 13 residues. Per germline, CDR1 KGHSH and CDR2 LQKENI. The ends lost 4 bases at V and 1 base at J; junction bases unmatched: 1. The CDR3 loop reads CASSRGQSYEQYF. The CDR3 DNA reads TGTGCCAGCTCACGGGGACAGTCCTACGAGCAGTACTTC.

The gene calls are TRBV7-9 and TRBJ1-3, with D uncertain. V was shortened by 3 bases and J by 3 bases, with 6 bases between the two germline ends. The length of the CDR3 is 13 residues. CDR1 and CDR2 from the germline V gene are SEHNR and FQNEAQ (reference sequence). CDR3 amino acids: CASSFGLGNTIYF. DNA of the CDR3: TGTGCCAGCAGCTTTGGCCTTGGAAACACCATATATTTT.

The chain joins TRBV6-5 to TRBJ2-1, with no clear D. Trimming left V 0 bases short and J 7 bases short, with 10 bases between. The CDR3 contains 14 residues. Germline CDR1 and CDR2: MNHEY and SVGAGI. CDR3 region: CASSYSWGMNEQFF. In DNA, the CDR3 is TGTGCCAGCAGTTACTCGTGGGGAATGAATGAGCAGTTCTTC.

This clone came up many times. The CDR3 here is CASSPRIYEQYF. The DNA of the CDR3 is TGTGCCAGCAGTCCCCGCATTTACGAGCAGTACTTC. The genes are TRBV7-9 and TRBJ2-7; D is uncertain. Germline CDR1 reads SEHNR; CDR2 reads FQNEAQ (reference sequence). The V end was cut by 6 bases, the J end by 4 bases, with 10 bases between. The CDR3 is made up of 12 amino acids. Drawing the rest from reference TRBV7-9 and TRBJ2-7, the complete variable domain is DTGVSQNPRHKITKRGQNVTFRCDPISEHNRLYWYRQTLGQGPEFLTYFQNEAQLEKSRLLSDRFSAERPKGSFSTLEIQRTEQGDSAMYLCASSPRIYEQYFGPGTRLTVT.

In this sample, this clone is medium-sized. The gene calls are TRBV11-3 and TRBJ2-1; 7 bases are a match to TRBD1. The CDR3 runs 14 residues. Per the germline V gene, CDR1 is SGHNT and CDR2 is YENEEA. V lost 3 bases to trimming and J lost 8 bases; unmatched junction nucleotides: 7. The CDR3 here is CASSFGQASDEQFF. The CDR3 DNA reads TGTGCCAGCAGCTTCGGACAGGCCTCCGATGAGCAGTTCTTC. Using reference TRBV11-3 and TRBJ2-1 for the parts outside the CDR3, the full variable domain is EAGVVQSPRYKIIEKKQPVAFWCNPISGHNTLYWYLQNLGQGPELLIRYENEEAVDDSQLPKDRFSAERLKGVDSTLKIQPAELGDSAVYLCASSFGQASDEQFFGPGTRLTVL.

By its share, this clone is medium-sized. This chain connects TRBV5-6 to TRBJ1-5, with a weak D call TRBD1 (6 bases). In germline, CDR1 is SGHDT, CDR2 YYEEEE. Deletions cut 4 bases from V and 4 bases from J, with 18 bases between. This CDR3 has 16 residues. The CDR3 DNA follows: TGTGCCAGCAGCGAAACTGGAAGGACAGATAATCAGCCCCAGCATTTT. Amino acid sequence: CASSETGRTDNQPQHF.

The chain uses TRBV10-3 and TRBJ2-5, with D unresolved. The J call is uncertain, as TRBJ2-7 better fits the DNA end. This CDR3 has 14 amino acids. Germline V lookup: CDR1 ENHRY, CDR2 SYGVKD. CDR3 protein: CATALESSSYEQYF. The CDR3 nucleotides read TGTGCCACCGCTCTCGAATCGAGCTCCTACGAGCAGTACTTC.

This clone was counted ten times or more. V is TRBV9 and J is TRBJ2-7; D gene ambiguous. The CDR3 consists of 14 residues. CDR1 and CDR2 from the germline V gene are SGDLS and YYNGEE. V dropped 5 bases and J dropped 3 bases, with 15 bases sitting between them. CDR3 in DNA: TGTGCCAGCAGACAAGCCCCCGTTTTCTACGAGCAGTACTTC. This encodes CASRQAPVFYEQYF.

The sample holds a few counts of this clone. V and J are TRBV7-2 and TRBJ2-1, with D possibly being TRBD1 (5 bases). The CDR3 is made up of 12 amino acids. V was cut by 5 bases and J by 9 bases, with 11 bases left in between. The germline V gene encodes CDR1 SGHTA and CDR2 FQGNSA. The CDR3 nucleotides are TGTGCCAGCAGCGTAGGAACAGGTGAGCAGTTCTTC. Amino acids: CASSVGTGEQFF. Filled out from reference TRBV7-2 and TRBJ2-1, the complete variable domain reads GAGVSQSPSNKVTEKGKDVELRCDPISGHTALYWYRQSLGQGLEFLIYFQGNSAPDKSGLPSDRFSAERTGGSVSTLTIQRTQQEDSAVYLCASSVGTGEQFFGPGTRLTVL.